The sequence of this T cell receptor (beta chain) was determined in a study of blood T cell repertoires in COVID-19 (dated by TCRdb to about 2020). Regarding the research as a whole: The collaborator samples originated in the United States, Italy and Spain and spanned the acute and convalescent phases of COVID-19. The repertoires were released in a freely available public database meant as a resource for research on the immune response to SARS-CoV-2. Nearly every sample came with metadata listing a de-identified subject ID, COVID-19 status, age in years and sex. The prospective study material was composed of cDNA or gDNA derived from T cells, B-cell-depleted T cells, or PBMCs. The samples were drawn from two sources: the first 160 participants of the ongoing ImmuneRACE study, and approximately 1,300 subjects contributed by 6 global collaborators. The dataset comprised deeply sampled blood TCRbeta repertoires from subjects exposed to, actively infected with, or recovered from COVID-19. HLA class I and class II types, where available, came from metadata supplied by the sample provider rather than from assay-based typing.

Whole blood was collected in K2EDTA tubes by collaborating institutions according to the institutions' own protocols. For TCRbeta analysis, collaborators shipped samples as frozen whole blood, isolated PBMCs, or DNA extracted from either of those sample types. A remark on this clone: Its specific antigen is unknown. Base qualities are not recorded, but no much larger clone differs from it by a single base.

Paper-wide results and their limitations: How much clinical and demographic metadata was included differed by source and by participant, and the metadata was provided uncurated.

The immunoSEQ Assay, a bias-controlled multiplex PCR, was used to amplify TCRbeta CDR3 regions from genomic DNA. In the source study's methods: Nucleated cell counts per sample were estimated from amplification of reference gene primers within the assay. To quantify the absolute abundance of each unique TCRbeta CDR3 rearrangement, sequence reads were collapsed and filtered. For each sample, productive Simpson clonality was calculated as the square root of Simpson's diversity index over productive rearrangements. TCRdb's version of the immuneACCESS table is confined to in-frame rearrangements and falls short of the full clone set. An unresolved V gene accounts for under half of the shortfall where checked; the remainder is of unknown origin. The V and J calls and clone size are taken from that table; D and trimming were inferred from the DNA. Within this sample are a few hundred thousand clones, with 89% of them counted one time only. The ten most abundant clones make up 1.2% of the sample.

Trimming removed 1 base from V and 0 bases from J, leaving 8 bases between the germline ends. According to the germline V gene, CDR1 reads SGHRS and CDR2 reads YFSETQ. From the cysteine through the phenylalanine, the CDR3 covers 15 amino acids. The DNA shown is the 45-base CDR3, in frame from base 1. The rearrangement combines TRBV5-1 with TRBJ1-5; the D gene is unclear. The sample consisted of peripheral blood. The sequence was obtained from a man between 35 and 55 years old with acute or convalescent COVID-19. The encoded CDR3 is CASSLWGDSNQPQHF. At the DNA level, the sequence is TGCGCCAGCAGCTTGTGGGGAGATAGCAATCAGCCCCAGCATTTT.